A selection of T cell receptor beta chains follows, all from one sample in a study of T-cell reconstitution after alpha-beta-depleted transplantation in children. TCRdb re-called the PCR reads through MiXCR, storing one row per CDR3 protein. Here the sample spans approximately 430,000 distinct CDR3 sequences, about 16% being singletons. Sequenced here: PBMCs, mostly from graft donor cells, sampled 360 days after TCRalphabeta/CD19-depleted stem cell transplant. The receptors were gathered from a boy in the first two years of life who had a stem cell transplant for Wiskott-Aldrich syndrome, so the T cells may come from the graft donor. CDR3s include the opening cysteine and the closing phenylalanine or tryptophan. A D gene is named only where the DNA matches it firmly. Clone size is not always given. Where it is, it says once, few, many or a class for expanded clones.

D gene | J gene | clone size | V gene | CDR3 protein | CDR3 DNA
- | TRBJ2-3 | many | TRBV7-6 | CASSSQWFPHTDTQYF | TGTGCCAGCAGCTCACAGTGGTTCCCACACACAGATACGCAGTATTTT
- | TRBJ2-6 | - | TRBV2 | CASNRLGPSDVLTF | TGTGCCAGCAATAGGTTGGGACCGAGTGACGTCCTGACTTTC
- | TRBJ1-2 | - | TRBV28 | CASRARGSVGYTF | TGTGCCAGTAGGGCTAGGGGATCAGTCGGCTACACCTTC
- | TRBJ2-2 | few | TRBV4-2 | CASSQAAGQITGELFF | TGTGCCAGCAGCCAAGCGGCAGGGCAAATCACCGGGGAGCTGTTTTTT
TRBD1 | TRBJ1-4 | - | TRBV4-1 | CASSLKSRDRGRNEKLFF | TGCGCCAGCAGCCTAAAGTCCCGGGACAGGGGTCGGAATGAAAAACTGTTTTTT
- | TRBJ2-7 | few | TRBV20-1 | CSARVLAIQQYF | TGCAGTGCTAGAGTTCTAGCGATCCAGCAGTACTTC
TRBD1 | TRBJ2-3 | - | TRBV5-1 | CASSPPRQGGPDTQYF | TGCGCCAGCAGCCCTCCCCGACAGGGGGGGCCAGATACGCAGTATTTT
TRBD1 | TRBJ2-2 | - | TRBV6-1 | CASRQLGQGSPDTGELFF | TGTGCCAGCAGGCAACTGGGACAGGGGTCGCCTGACACCGGGGAGCTGTTTTTT
- | TRBJ2-1 | few | TRBV28 | CASKTIYNEQFF | TGTGCCAGCAAGACCATCTACAATGAGCAGTTCTTC
- | TRBJ1-6 | - | TRBV18 | CASSPQAANSPLHF | TGTGCCAGCTCACCACAGGCGGCTAATTCACCCCTCCACTTT
- | TRBJ2-4 | few | TRBV12-3/TRBV12-4 | CASSTGEAKNIQYF | TGTGCCAGCAGTACTGGTGAAGCCAAAAACATTCAGTACTTC
TRBD1 | TRBJ1-5 | - | TRBV12-3/TRBV12-4 | CASSLGDRGRIWPNQPQHF | TGTGCCAGCAGTTTGGGGGACAGGGGGCGCATTTGGCCCAATCAGCCCCAGCATTTT
- | TRBJ2-7 | few | TRBV27 | CASSFRQGYSYEQYF | TGTGCCAGCAGTTTTAGACAAGGGTACTCCTACGAGCAGTACTTC
- | TRBJ2-3 | - | TRBV11-2 | CASSSVGRTDTQYF | TGTGCCAGCAGCTCAGTGGGGAGGACAGATACGCAGTATTTT
TRBD2 | TRBJ2-1 | few | TRBV7-2 | CASSLAGSGRERNEQFF | TGTGCCAGCAGCTTAGCGGGTAGCGGGAGGGAACGAAATGAGCAGTTCTTC
TRBD1 | TRBJ2-6 | - | TRBV24-1 | CAASYFRPGTGLGSGANVLTF | TGTGCCGCCAGTTATTTTCGTCCCGGGACAGGGCTGGGCTCTGGGGCCAACGTCCTGACTTTC
- | TRBJ1-5 | few | TRBV4-3 | CASSHIPYGRQPQHF | TGCGCCAGCAGCCATATCCCCTATGGCCGCCAGCCCCAGCATTTT
- | TRBJ2-1 | - | TRBV2 | CASSGGYDEQFF | TGTGCCAGCAGTGGGGGTTACGATGAGCAGTTCTTC
- | TRBJ1-2 | - | TRBV7-2 | CASSFGPHYGYTF | TGTGCCAGCAGCTTCGGGCCGCACTATGGCTACACCTTC
TRBD2 | TRBJ2-1 | few | TRBV10-3 | CAINSGGSQSSYNEQFF | TGTGCCATCAATAGCGGGGGGTCCCAGAGCTCCTACAATGAGCAGTTCTTC
- | TRBJ1-6 | - | TRBV12-3/TRBV12-4 | CASSLRVRPNSPLHF | TGTGCCAGCAGTTTAAGGGTGCGGCCGAATTCACCCCTCCACTTT
- | TRBJ2-1 | - | TRBV7-2 | CASSFRRFNNEQFF | TGTGCCAGCAGCTTCCGGCGGTTCAACAATGAGCAGTTCTTC
- | TRBJ2-3 | - | TRBV20-1 | CSAPPPDGITDTQYF | TGCAGTGCTCCTCCCCCAGATGGTATCACAGATACGCAGTATTTT
TRBD1 | TRBJ2-3 | - | TRBV27 | CASSSPSRDRDNTQYF | TGTGCCAGCAGTTCTCCTTCCCGGGACAGGGATAATACGCAGTATTTT
- | TRBJ2-1 | many | TRBV20-1 | CSARDPRVGSSYNEQFF | TGCAGTGCTAGAGATCCGCGGGTCGGCAGCTCCTACAATGAGCAGTTCTTC
- | TRBJ2-7 | - | TRBV5-1 | CASSVDGSYEQYF | TGCGCCAGCAGCGTAGACGGAAGCTACGAGCAGTACTTC
TRBD1 | TRBJ2-7 | - | TRBV20-1 | CCARETGTGTYEQYF | TGCTGTGCTAGAGAAACCGGGACAGGGACCTACGAGCAGTACTTC
- | TRBJ2-1 | few | TRBV20-1 | CSARDLVRVNEQFF | TGCAGTGCTAGAGATCTGGTCAGGGTCAATGAGCAGTTCTTC
TRBD2 | TRBJ2-5 | - | TRBV27 | CASSTGLADEETQYF | TGTGCCAGCAGTACGGGACTAGCGGATGAAGAGACCCAGTACTTC
- | TRBJ2-2 | medium-sized | TRBV7-8 | CASSLGTENTGELFF | TGTGCCAGCAGCTTAGGTACAGAAAACACCGGGGAGCTGTTTTTT
- | TRBJ1-4 | few | TRBV30 | CAWTGDNEKLFF | TGTGCCTGGACAGGTGATAATGAAAAACTGTTTTTT
- | TRBJ2-5 | few | TRBV6-1 | CASSEIGWGGHGKETQYF | TGTGCCAGCAGTGAAATTGGGTGGGGGGGGCACGGGAAGGAGACCCAGTACTTC
- | TRBJ2-1 | - | TRBV7-8 | CASSSEGGYRVSVYNEQFF | TGTGCCAGCAGTTCCGAGGGGGGGTACAGGGTTTCGGTGTACAATGAGCAGTTCTTC
TRBD1 | TRBJ2-7 | - | TRBV28 | CASRGQGSLYEQYF | TGTGCCAGCAGGGGACAGGGGAGCCTCTACGAGCAGTACTTC
TRBD2 | TRBJ2-3 | few | TRBV7-2 | CASSLDRIAGGGSQYF | TGTGCCAGCAGCTTAGACAGAATAGCGGGAGGGGGTTCGCAGTATTTT
- | TRBJ1-5 | - | TRBV20-1 | CSARGSGRVWQPQHF | TGCAGTGCTAGAGGATCGGGCCGGGTATGGCAGCCCCAGCATTTT
- | TRBJ2-7 | - | TRBV12-3/TRBV12-4 | CASSLSRRTFSYEQYF | TGTGCCAGCAGTTTGAGTCGTAGGACTTTCTCCTACGAGCAGTACTTC
TRBD2 | TRBJ2-3 | few | TRBV28 | CASTSSGGVTDTQYF | TGTGCCAGCACCAGTAGCGGGGGGGTCACAGATACGCAGTATTTT
- | TRBJ2-7 | few | TRBV20-1 | CSAARVAYYEQYF | TGCAGTGCCGCACGGGTCGCCTATTACGAGCAGTACTTC
- | TRBJ1-1 | - | TRBV5-1 | CASSLASRGNTEAFF | TGCGCCAGCAGCTTGGCTAGCCGAGGGAACACTGAAGCTTTCTTT
- | TRBJ2-3 | few | TRBV10-3 | CAIGAYKTLTDTQYF | TGTGCCATCGGGGCCTACAAAACATTGACAGATACGCAGTATTTT
- | TRBJ2-5 | - | TRBV14 | CASSQATGDPRTQYF | TGTGCCAGCAGCCAAGCGACCGGGGACCCCAGGACCCAGTACTTC